This is a list of T cell receptor beta chains from one sample in a study of cytomegalovirus exposure and HLA in healthy donors. Clones were sequenced by immunoSEQ multiplex PCR, and TCRdb holds only the in-frame ones, with some missing. This repertoire shows approximately 100,000 clones, around three quarters found once; its top ten account for around 15%. The specimen sequenced was PBMCs. These receptor sequences come from a man aged 55 to 70 in good health and CMV-seropositive. The CDR3 runs from the conserved cysteine through the conserved F or W. Each record gives: CDR3 length, J gene, V gene, D gene, clone size, CDR3 protein, CDR3 DNA. A D gene is named only where the DNA matches it firmly. Size is omitted from some rows. Given values are once, few, many or a class for expanded clones.

>16|TRBJ1-1|TRBV6-1|TRBD1|.
CASSDFTGGRNTEAFF
TGTGCCAGCAGTGATTTTACAGGGGGCAGGAACACTGAAGCTTTCTTT
>14|TRBJ1-2|TRBV25-1|TRBD1|.
CASTRGQGVYGYTF
TGTGCCAGCACGCGGGGACAGGGCGTCTATGGCTACACCTTC
>13|TRBJ2-5|TRBV2|TRBD1|once
CASRATGEETQYF
TGTGCCAGCAGAGCGACAGGGGAAGAGACCCAGTACTTC
>12|TRBJ2-2|TRBV29-1|TRBD1|.
CSVRQGAGELFF
TGCAGCGTTCGACAGGGGGCCGGGGAGCTGTTTTTT
>14|TRBJ2-5|TRBV7-3|.|.
CASSLRGGTETQYF
TGTGCCAGCAGCTTAAGGGGGGGCACAGAGACCCAGTACTTC
>18|TRBJ2-6|TRBV5-1|.|.
CASSPTGPWSSGANVLTF
TGCGCCAGCAGCCCCACAGGGCCGTGGAGCTCTGGGGCCAACGTCCTGACTTTC
>15|TRBJ2-2|TRBV14|.|.
CASSQDSRYTGELFF
TGTGCCAGCAGCCAAGATAGTCGTTACACCGGGGAGCTGTTTTTT
>12|TRBJ1-2|TRBV5-8|.|.
CASSSFLYGYTF
TGTGCCAGCAGCTCTTTTCTCTATGGCTACACCTTC
>13|TRBJ2-7|TRBV6-6|.|once
CASSLQGPLEQYF
TGTGCCAGCAGTTTGCAGGGTCCCCTCGAGCAGTACTTC
>16|TRBJ1-2|TRBV28|.|.
CASSPAGTGANYGYTF
TGTGCCAGCAGTCCCGCGGGGACGGGAGCTAACTATGGCTACACCTTC
>18|TRBJ2-7|TRBV7-9|TRBD1|.
CASSPHGQGPLPRNEQYF
TGTGCCAGCAGCCCCCACGGACAGGGCCCCTTACCCCGCAACGAGCAGTACTTC
>14|TRBJ2-2|TRBV5-1|TRBD1|.
CASSIGTGFGELFF
TGCGCCAGCAGCATCGGGACAGGGTTCGGGGAGCTGTTTTTT